The entry that follows covers one TCR beta chain sequence. The target antigen is unknown. With a J-beta primer mix and a sample-barcoded 5' primer, a second PCR ran 7 to 11 cycles. Any given sample supplied a minimum of 3 million CDR3-containing paired-end reads. TCRdb processed the 5' RACE reads anew with MiXCR; each CDR3 protein has one entry. The sample shows over 600,000 distinct CDR3 sequences, around three fifths of them seen only once. This entry comes from a study of blood T cells in healthy people across ages. Isolated PBMCs totaled at least 7 million in each sample. The germline CDR1 and CDR2 sequences are SQVTM and ANQGSEA. Trimming removed 7 bases at V and 0 bases at J, with 16 bases between. The CDR3 has 14 residues. Study conclusions and caveats: Any changes in expanded clonotypes were possibly confounded, as donor CMV status remained unknown.

Material: blood. The clonotype originates from a man aged 40-49 years in good health. The J gene is TRBJ2-7, the V gene TRBV29-1; possible D gene TRBD1, 6 bases. The CDR3 protein is CSAYGTRSSYEQYF. DNA of the CDR3: TGCAGCGCATACGGGACAAGGAGCTCCTACGAGCAGTACTTC.